This T cell receptor beta chain came from a study of blood T cell repertoires in COVID-19. Study in general: PBMCs, B-cell-depleted T cells, or T cells provided the cDNA or gDNA that made up the material.

Using immunoSEQ multiplex PCR, the repertoire was profiled, and TCRdb retains in-frame clones only, with some absent. The sample has 150,000 or so clones; roughly four fifths are singletons. With 2 bases clipped from V and 3 bases from J, the junction kept 7 bases outside the gene matches. CDR1 is MGHRA, CDR2 YSYEKL, per germline. The CDR3 runs 16 residues. Categorization into cohorts depended on clinical history that participants reported. The chain joins TRBV4-1 to TRBJ1-3; 7 bases map to TRBD1. The sequence was collected from a man aged 50 to 59 who had recovered from COVID-19. Input material: PBMCs or T cells enriched from blood (not recorded which). The CDR3: CASSQSFRQGGNTIYF. The CDR3 region has the DNA TGCGCCAGCAGCCAATCGTTTAGACAGGGTGGAAACACCATATATTTT.